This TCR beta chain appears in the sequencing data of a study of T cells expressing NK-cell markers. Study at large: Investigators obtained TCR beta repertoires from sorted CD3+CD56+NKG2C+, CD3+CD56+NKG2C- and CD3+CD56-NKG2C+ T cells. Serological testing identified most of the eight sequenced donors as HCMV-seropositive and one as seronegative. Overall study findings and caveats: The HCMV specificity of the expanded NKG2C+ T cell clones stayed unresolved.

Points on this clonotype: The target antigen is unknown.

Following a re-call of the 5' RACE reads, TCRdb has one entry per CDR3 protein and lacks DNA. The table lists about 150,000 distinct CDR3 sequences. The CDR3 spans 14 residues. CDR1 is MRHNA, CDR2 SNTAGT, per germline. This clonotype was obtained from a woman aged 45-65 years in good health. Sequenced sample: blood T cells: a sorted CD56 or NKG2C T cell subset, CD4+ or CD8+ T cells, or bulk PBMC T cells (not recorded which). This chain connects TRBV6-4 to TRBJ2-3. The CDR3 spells CASSDGTSTDTQYF.